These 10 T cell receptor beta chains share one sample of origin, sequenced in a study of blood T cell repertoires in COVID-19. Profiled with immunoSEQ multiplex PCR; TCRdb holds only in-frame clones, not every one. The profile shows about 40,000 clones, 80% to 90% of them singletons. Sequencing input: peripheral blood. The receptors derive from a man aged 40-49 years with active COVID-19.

DNA of the CDR3: TGTGCCAGCAGTTCCCCACACGAATCCTACGAGCAGTACTTC. This gives the protein CASSSPHESYEQYF. The chain employs TRBV6-2 or TRBV6-3 and TRBJ2-7; D unclear. Germline V gives CDR1 MNHEY, CDR2 SVGEGT. The CDR3 covers 14 residues. V lost 4 bases to trimming and J lost 1 base, with 11 bases between them.

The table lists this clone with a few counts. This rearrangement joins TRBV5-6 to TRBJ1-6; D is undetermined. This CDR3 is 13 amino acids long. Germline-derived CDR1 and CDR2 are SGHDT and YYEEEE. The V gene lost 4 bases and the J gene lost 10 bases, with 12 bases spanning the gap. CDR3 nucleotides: TGTGCCAGCAGCAAGGAGTCGCGGTCACCCCTCCACTTT. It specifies CASSKESRSPLHF. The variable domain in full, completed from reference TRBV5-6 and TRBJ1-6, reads DAGVTQSPTHLIKTRGQQVTLRCSPKSGHDTVSWYQQALGQGPQFIFQYYEEEERQRGNFPDRFSGHQFPNYSSELNVNALLLGDSALYLCASSKESRSPLHFGNGTRLTVT.

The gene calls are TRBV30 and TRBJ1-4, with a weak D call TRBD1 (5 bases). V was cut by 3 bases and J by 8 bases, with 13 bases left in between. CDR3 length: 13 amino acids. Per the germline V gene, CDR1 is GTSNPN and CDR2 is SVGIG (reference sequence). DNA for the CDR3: TGTGCCTGGAGCGGGACGGGGGGGGAAAAACTGTTTTTT. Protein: CAWSGTGGEKLFF.

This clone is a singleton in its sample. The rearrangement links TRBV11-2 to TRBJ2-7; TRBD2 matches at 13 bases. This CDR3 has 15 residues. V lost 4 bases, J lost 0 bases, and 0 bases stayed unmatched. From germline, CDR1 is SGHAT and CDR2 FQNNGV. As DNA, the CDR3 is TGTGCCAGCAGCTGGACTAGCGGGGGCTCCTACGAGCAGTACTTC. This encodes CASSWTSGGSYEQYF.

Written as DNA, the CDR3 is TGTGCCAGCCTGGACAGGGGTTACAATCAGCCCCAGCATTTT. As protein: CASLDRGYNQPQHF. The chain joins TRBV6-5 to TRBJ1-5, with TRBD1 identical over 9 bases. V dropped 8 bases and J dropped 3; count of bases not matched to a gene: 5. The CDR3 extends over 14 amino acids. Germline V CDR1 and CDR2: MNHEY, SVGAGI.

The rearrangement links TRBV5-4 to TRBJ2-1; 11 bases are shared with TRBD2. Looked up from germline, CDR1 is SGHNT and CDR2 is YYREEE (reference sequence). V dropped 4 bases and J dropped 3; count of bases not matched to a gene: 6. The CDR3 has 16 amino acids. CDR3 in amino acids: CASSASGRKDYNEQFF. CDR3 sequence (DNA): TGTGCCAGCAGCGCTAGCGGGAGGAAGGACTACAATGAGCAGTTCTTC.

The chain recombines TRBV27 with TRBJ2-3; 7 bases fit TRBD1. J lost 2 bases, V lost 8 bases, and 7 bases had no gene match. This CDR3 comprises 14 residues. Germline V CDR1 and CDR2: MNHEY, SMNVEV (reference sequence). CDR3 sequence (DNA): TGTGCCAGCTCCACAGGGGTCAACACAGATACGCAGTATTTT. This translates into CASSTGVNTDTQYF.

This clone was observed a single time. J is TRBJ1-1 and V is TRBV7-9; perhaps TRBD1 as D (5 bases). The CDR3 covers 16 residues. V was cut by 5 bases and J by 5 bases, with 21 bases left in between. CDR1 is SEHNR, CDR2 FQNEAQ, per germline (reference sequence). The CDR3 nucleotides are TGTGCCAGCAGCCCCTCAGTCGGGGGGTTGATTACTGAAGCTTTCTTT. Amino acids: CASSPSVGGLITEAFF.

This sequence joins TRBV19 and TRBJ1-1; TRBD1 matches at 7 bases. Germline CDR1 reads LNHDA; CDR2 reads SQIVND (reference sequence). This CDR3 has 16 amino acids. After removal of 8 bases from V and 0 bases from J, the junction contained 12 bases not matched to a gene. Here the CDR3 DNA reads TGTGCCAGTCACCCAGGGACAGTTCTTATGAACACTGAAGCTTTCTTT. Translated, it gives CASHPGTVLMNTEAFF.

CDR3 DNA: TGTGCCAGTAGTATAGATCAGGGATGGAGCACAGATACGCAGTATTTT. Translation: CASSIDQGWSTDTQYF. V usage is TRBV19 and J usage is TRBJ2-3, with D possibly being TRBD1 (5 bases). V was cut by 0 bases and J by 0 bases, with 10 bases left in between. The CDR3 spans 16 residues. Germline V gives CDR1 LNHDA, CDR2 SQIVND (reference sequence).